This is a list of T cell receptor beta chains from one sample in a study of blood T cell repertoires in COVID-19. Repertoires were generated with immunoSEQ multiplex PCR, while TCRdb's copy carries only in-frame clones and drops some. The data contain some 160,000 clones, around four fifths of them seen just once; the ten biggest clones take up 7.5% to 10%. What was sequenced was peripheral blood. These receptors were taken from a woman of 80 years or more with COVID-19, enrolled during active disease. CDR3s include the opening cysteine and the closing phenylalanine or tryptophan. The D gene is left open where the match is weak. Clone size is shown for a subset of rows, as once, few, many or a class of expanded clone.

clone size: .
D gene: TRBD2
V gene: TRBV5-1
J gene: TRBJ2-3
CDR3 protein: CASQVSGGSLTDTQYF
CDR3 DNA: TGCGCCAGCCAGGTGAGCGGGGGGTCGCTCACAGATACGCAGTATTTT

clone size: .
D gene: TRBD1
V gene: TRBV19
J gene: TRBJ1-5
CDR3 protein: CASSKQTGLRSNQPQHF
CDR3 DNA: TGTGCCAGTAGTAAACAGACAGGGTTGCGGAGCAATCAGCCCCAGCATTTT

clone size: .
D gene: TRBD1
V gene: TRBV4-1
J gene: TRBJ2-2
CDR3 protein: CASSQGTGTGYSGELFF
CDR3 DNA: TGCGCCAGCAGCCAGGGGACCGGGACAGGGTATTCCGGGGAGCTGTTTTTT

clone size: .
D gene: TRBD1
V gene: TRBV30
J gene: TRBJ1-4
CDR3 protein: CAWREGTSGTGGPNEKLFF
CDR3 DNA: TGTGCCTGGAGGGAAGGAACCTCTGGGACAGGGGGCCCTAATGAAAAACTGTTTTTT

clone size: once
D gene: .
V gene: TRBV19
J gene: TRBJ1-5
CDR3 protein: CASRAGLMSGNQPQHF
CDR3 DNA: TGTGCCAGTAGGGCAGGCCTAATGTCGGGCAATCAGCCCCAGCATTTT

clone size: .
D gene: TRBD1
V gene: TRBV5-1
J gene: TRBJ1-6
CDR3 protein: CASSRGQSRDSPLHF
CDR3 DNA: TGCGCCAGCAGCCGGGGACAGTCGCGGGACTCACCCCTCCACTTT

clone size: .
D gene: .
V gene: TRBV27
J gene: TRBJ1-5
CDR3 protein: CASRDSRSAQHF
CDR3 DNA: TGTGCCAGCAGGGACAGCCGGTCGGCCCAGCATTTT

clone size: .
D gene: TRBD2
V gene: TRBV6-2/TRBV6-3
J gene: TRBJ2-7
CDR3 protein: CASSSRDYSYEQYF
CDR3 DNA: TGTGCCAGCAGTTCTCGGGACTACTCCTACGAGCAGTACTTC

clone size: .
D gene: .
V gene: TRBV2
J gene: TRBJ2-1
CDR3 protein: CASSEEAQRNNEQFF
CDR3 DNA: TGTGCCAGCAGTGAAGAGGCCCAGCGGAACAATGAGCAGTTCTTC

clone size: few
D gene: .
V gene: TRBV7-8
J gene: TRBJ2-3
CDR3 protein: CASSSHRVFTTDTQYF
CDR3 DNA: TGTGCCAGCAGCTCCCACAGGGTTTTTACAACAGATACGCAGTATTTT

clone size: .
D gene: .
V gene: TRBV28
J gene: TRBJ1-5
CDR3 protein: CASSFFGVYSNQPQHF
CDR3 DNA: TGTGCCAGCAGTTTCTTCGGAGTCTATAGCAATCAGCCCCAGCATTTT

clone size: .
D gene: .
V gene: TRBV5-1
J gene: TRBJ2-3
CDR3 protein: CASRIQGPSTDTQYF
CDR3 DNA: TGCGCCAGCAGAATTCAGGGGCCTAGCACAGATACGCAGTATTTT

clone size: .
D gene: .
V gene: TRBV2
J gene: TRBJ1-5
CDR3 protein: CASSVLEEYNQPQHF
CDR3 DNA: TGTGCCAGCAGTGTGTTAGAAGAATACAATCAGCCCCAGCATTTT

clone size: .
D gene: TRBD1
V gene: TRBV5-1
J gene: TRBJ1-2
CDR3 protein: CASTSGQSNGYTF
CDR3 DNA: TGCGCCAGCACTTCGGGACAGAGTAATGGCTACACCTTC

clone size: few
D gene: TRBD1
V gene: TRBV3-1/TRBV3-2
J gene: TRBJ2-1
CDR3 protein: CASSQGTGMHNEQFF
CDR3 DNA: TGTGCCAGCAGCCAAGGGACAGGGATGCACAATGAGCAGTTCTTC

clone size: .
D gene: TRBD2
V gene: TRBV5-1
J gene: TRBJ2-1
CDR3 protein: CASSSGTSGNEQFF
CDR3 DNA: TGCGCCAGCAGCTCCGGGACTAGCGGTAATGAGCAGTTCTTC

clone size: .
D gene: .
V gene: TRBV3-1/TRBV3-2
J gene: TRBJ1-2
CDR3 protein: CASSQVQNYGYTF
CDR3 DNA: TGTGCCAGCAGCCAAGTACAGAACTATGGCTACACCTTC

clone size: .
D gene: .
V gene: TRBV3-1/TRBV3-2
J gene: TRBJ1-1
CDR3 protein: CASSDTTDTEAFF
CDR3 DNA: TGTGCCAGCAGCGACACCACAGACACTGAAGCTTTCTTT

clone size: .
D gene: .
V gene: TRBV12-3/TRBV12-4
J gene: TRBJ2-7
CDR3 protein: CASNDHTAGEQYF
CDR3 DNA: TGTGCCAGCAATGACCATACCGCAGGCGAGCAGTACTTC

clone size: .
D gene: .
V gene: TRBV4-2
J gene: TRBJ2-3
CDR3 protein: CASSPGLAHTDTQYF
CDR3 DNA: TGTGCCAGCAGCCCGGGGCTAGCGCACACAGATACGCAGTATTTT

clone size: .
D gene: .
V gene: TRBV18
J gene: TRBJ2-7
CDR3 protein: CASSPYRDSAGEQYF
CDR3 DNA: TGTGCCAGCTCACCTTACCGGGACTCTGCGGGCGAGCAGTACTTC

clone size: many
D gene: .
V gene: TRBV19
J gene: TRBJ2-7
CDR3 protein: CASSIRFLYEQYF
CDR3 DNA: TGTGCCAGTAGTATCCGGTTTCTCTACGAGCAGTACTTC

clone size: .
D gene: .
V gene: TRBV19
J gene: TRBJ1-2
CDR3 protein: CASSIEVSPDWVGYTF
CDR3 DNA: TGTGCCAGTAGTATTGAGGTCTCGCCGGATTGGGTTGGCTACACCTTC

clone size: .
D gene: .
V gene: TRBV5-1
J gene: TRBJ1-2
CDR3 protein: CASSARDRRGGYTF
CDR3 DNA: TGCGCCAGCAGCGCCCGGGACCGGCGGGGTGGCTACACCTTC

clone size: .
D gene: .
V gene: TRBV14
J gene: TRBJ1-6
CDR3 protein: CASSQVQNNSPLHF
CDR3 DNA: TGTGCCAGCAGCCAAGTACAGAATAATTCACCCCTCCACTTT

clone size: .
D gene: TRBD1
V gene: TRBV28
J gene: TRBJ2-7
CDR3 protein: CASSLPGQGLYKYF
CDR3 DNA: TGTGCCAGCAGTCTACCGGGACAGGGTCTTTATAAGTACTTC

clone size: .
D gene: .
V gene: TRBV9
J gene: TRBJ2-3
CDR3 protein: CASSNTIAAPDTQYF
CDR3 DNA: TGTGCCAGCAGTAATACCATAGCGGCGCCAGATACGCAGTATTTT

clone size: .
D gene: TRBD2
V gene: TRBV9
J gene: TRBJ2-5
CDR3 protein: CASSVSGTRLAETQYF
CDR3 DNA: TGTGCCAGCAGCGTATCCGGGACTAGGCTCGCAGAGACCCAGTACTTC

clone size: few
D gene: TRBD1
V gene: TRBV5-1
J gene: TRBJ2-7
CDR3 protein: CASSQGVPYEQYF
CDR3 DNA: TGCGCCAGCTCACAGGGGGTCCCCTACGAGCAGTACTTC

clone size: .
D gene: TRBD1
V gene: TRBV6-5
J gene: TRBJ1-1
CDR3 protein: CASLSTGLGTEAFF
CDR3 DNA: TGTGCCAGCCTGTCGACAGGGCTAGGGACTGAAGCTTTCTTT

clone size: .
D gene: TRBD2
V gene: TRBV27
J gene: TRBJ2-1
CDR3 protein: CASSPRTSGRSEQFF
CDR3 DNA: TGTGCCAGCAGTCCACGGACTAGCGGGAGAAGTGAGCAGTTCTTC

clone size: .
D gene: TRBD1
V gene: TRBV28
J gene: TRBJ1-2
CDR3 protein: CASSLDWTGGGYTF
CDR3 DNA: TGTGCCAGCAGTTTAGATTGGACAGGGGGAGGCTACACCTTC

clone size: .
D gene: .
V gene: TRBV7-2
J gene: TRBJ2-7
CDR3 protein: CASSYREGDYEQYF
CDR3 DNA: TGTGCCAGCAGCTACAGGGAGGGGGACTACGAGCAGTACTTC

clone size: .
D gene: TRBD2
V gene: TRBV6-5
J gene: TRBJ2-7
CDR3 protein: CASSYSPAGPTYEQYF
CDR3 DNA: TGTGCCAGCAGTTACTCGCCAGCGGGGCCCACCTACGAGCAGTACTTC

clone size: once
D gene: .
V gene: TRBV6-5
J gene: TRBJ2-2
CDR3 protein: CASRPLRGAAGELFF
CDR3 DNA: TGTGCCAGCAGACCCCTAAGAGGTGCCGCCGGGGAGCTGTTTTTT

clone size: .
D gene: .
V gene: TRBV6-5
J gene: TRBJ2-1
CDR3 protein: CASSYSSDEQFF
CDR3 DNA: TGTGCCAGCAGTTACTCCTCGGATGAGCAGTTCTTC

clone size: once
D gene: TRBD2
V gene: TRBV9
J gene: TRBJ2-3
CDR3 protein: CASSVRGGLADTQYF
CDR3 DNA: TGTGCCAGCAGCGTGCGGGGGGGCCTCGCAGATACGCAGTATTTT

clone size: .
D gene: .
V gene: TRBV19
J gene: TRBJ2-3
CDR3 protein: CASSPPGRTDTQYF
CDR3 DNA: TGTGCCAGTAGTCCCCCTGGGCGCACAGATACGCAGTATTTT

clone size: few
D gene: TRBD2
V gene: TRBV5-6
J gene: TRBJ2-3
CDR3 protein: CASSPGLAGMYF
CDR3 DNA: TGTGCCAGCAGCCCCGGTCTAGCGGGGATGTATTTT

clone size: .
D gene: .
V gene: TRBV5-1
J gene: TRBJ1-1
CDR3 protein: CASSSQPQTEAFF
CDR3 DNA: TGCGCCAGCAGCTCCCAACCACAAACTGAAGCTTTCTTT

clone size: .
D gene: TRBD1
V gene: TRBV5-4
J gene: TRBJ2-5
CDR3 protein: CASSLTGGNTQYF
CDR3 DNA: TGTGCCAGCAGCCTGACAGGGGGCAATACCCAGTACTTC